This T cell receptor beta chain was sequenced in a study of blood T cell repertoires in COVID-19. Study in general: The samples span acute and convalescent COVID-19 from the United States, Italy and Spain. PBMCs, B-cell-depleted T cells, or T cells provided the cDNA or gDNA that made up the material.

The CDR3 has 15 amino acids. V was pared by 0 bases and J by 1 base, with 10 bases between. In germline, CDR1 is SGHRS, CDR2 YFSETQ. In the source study's methods: Reference gene primer amplification in the assay estimated nucleated cell counts. Assay used: immunoSEQ multiplex PCR; TCRdb lists only in-frame clones, some missing. Clone size and V and J calls were adopted from that table, with D and trimming inferred from the DNA. The sample has fewer than 45,000 clones, about 82% seen once. Source material: peripheral blood. The origin of this receptor is a middle-aged man with active COVID-19. This sequence joins TRBV5-1 and TRBJ1-1, with D perhaps matching TRBD1 (5 bases). Here the CDR3 DNA reads TGCGCCAGCAGCTTGGTGGGGGGAAGGAACACTGAAGCTTTCTTT. Its translation: CASSLVGGRNTEAFF.